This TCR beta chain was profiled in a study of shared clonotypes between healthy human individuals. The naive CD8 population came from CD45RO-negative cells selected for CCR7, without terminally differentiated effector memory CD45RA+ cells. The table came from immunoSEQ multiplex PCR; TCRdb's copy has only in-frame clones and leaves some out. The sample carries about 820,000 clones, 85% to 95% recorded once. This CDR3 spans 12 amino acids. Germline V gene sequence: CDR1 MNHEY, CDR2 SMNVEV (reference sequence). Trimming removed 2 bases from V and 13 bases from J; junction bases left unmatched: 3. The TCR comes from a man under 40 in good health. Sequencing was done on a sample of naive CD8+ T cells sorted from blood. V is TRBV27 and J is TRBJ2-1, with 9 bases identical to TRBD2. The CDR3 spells CASSLGTSSQFF. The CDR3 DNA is TGTGCCAGCAGTTTAGGGACTAGCAGTCAGTTCTTC.